Shown below are 27 T cell receptor beta chains from a single sample sequenced in a study of shared clonotypes between healthy human individuals. TCRdb's table, derived via immunoSEQ multiplex PCR, lists solely in-frame clones and lacks some. The profile shows under 600,000 clones, approximately 95% of them singletons. Sequences were obtained from naive CD4+ T cells sorted from blood. The subset here: CD45RA+ positively selected. These receptors originate from a woman in her twenties or thirties in good health.

J is TRBJ1-5 and V is TRBV28, with D maybe TRBD1 (5 bases). CDR1 is MDHEN and CDR2 is SYDVKM in the germline V gene. The CDR3 is 15 amino acids. V lost 1 base, J lost 3 bases, and 10 bases lay in between. The CDR3 loop is CASSLLGRFNQPQHF. DNA for the CDR3: TGTGCCAGCAGTTTATTGGGGCGGTTCAATCAGCCCCAGCATTTT.

The chain uses TRBV5-1 and TRBJ2-7; 11 bases line up with TRBD1. Unmatched junction bases numbered 3, after V lost 1 base and J lost 6 bases. Germline V gives CDR1 SGHRS, CDR2 YFSETQ. This CDR3 has 14 residues. The CDR3 DNA is TGCGCCAGCAGCTTGAGGGACAGGGGGAGCGAGCAGTACTTC. Protein product: CASSLRDRGSEQYF.

The chain carries TRBV19 and TRBJ2-5; no clear D. Trimming cost V 4 bases and J 2 bases, with 8 bases left between them. Germline CDR1 and CDR2: LNHDA and SQIVND (reference sequence). This CDR3 contains 13 residues. The DNA for the CDR3 is TGTGCCAGTAGTAGCGCAGCACAAGAGACCCAGTACTTC. Its protein product is CASSSAAQETQYF.

This chain links TRBV6-1 with TRBJ1-3; the D is unclear. The V gene lost 3 bases and the J gene lost 1 base, with 13 bases spanning the gap. Germline V gene sequence: CDR1 MNHNS, CDR2 SASEGT. The CDR3 extends over 16 amino acids. The CDR3 loop reads CASSDPMGRSGNTIYF. As DNA, the CDR3 is TGTGCCAGCAGTGACCCCATGGGCCGATCTGGAAACACCATATATTTT.

V is TRBV7-2 and J is TRBJ1-4; 10 nucleotides line up with TRBD1. Trimming took 1 base from V and 8 from J; bases not matched to a gene: 4. This CDR3 is 15 amino acids long. CDR1 SGHTA and CDR2 FQGNSA come from the germline V gene. In DNA, the CDR3 is TGTGCCAGCAGCTTAGGAGGGACAGGGGAGGAAAAACTGTTTTTT. It is translated as CASSLGGTGEEKLFF.

This chain connects TRBV28 to TRBJ2-5; D perhaps matches TRBD2 (7 bases). This CDR3 is built from 19 residues. Germline lookup yields CDR1 MDHEN and CDR2 SYDVKM. With 6 bases removed from V and 4 bases from J, the gap between germline ends came to 30 bases. CDR3 loop: CASRDRTRGAIGGGETQYF. The CDR3 DNA is TGTGCCAGCAGGGACCGGACTAGAGGGGCCATTGGGGGCGGAGAGACCCAGTACTTC.

This clone has just one count. The chain joins TRBV2 to TRBJ2-7; D tentatively reads TRBD1 or TRBD2 (5 bases each). Germline-derived CDR1 and CDR2 are SNHLY and FYNNEI. Deletions cut 6 bases from V and 7 bases from J, with 19 bases between. The CDR3 length is 14 residues. Here the CDR3 reads CASSRDPTLGEQYF. The CDR3 DNA reads TGTGCCAGCAGCCGGGACCCAACCCTGGGGGAGCAGTACTTC.

The chain uses TRBV6-1 and TRBJ2-7; the D is unclear. The CDR3 is 11 residues long. Germline loops: CDR1 MNHNS, CDR2 SASEGT. V was cut by 8 bases and J by 3 bases, with 8 bases left in between. The CDR3 here is CASSQNYEQYF. CDR3 DNA: TGTGCCAGCTCCCAGAACTACGAGCAGTACTTC.

The V call is TRBV18, the J call TRBJ2-5; 9 bases fit TRBD1. The CDR3 has 18 residues. V dropped 6 bases and J dropped 2; count of bases not matched to a gene: 16. Germline CDR1 is KGHSH and CDR2 is LQKENI. CDR3 protein: CASSLGGAGTGTQETQYF. CDR3 DNA: TGTGCCAGCTCCCTGGGTGGGGCCGGGACAGGGACTCAAGAGACCCAGTACTTC.

The chain employs TRBV19 and TRBJ1-3, with 7 bases fitting TRBD1. The V segment lost 0 bases and the J segment 0 bases; nucleotides outside the gene matches: 5. The germline CDR1 and CDR2 sequences are LNHDA and SQIVND (reference sequence). The CDR3 runs 17 residues. The CDR3 sequence: CASSIDWDRASGNTIYF. CDR3 bases: TGTGCCAGTAGTATAGATTGGGACAGAGCCTCTGGAAACACCATATATTTT.

V usage is TRBV7-9 and J usage is TRBJ1-2, with 8 positions matching TRBD1. Germline CDR1 and CDR2: SEHNR and FQNEAQ (reference sequence). This CDR3 region has 15 residues. The V and J ends lost 5 bases and 3 bases, in that order; junction bases with no gene match: 8. The CDR3 loop is CASSPGQGDDYGYTF. CDR3 in DNA: TGTGCCAGCAGCCCTGGACAGGGAGACGACTATGGCTACACCTTC.

The J gene is TRBJ1-3, the V gene TRBV7-9; tentative D call: TRBD1 (5 bases). The CDR3 length is 14 residues. The germline CDR1 and CDR2 sequences are SEHNR and FQNEAQ (reference sequence). Trimming removed 4 bases from V and 4 bases from J, with 11 bases in between. The CDR3 spells CASSYTGRGNTIYF. The DNA of the CDR3 is TGTGCCAGCAGCTATACGGGACGCGGAAACACCATATATTTT.

V usage is TRBV5-4 and J usage is TRBJ1-1; the match to TRBD1 covers 10 bases. Germline V gene data show CDR1 as SGHNT and CDR2 as YYREEE (reference sequence). The CDR3 totals 13 residues. The V and J ends lost 3 bases and 5 bases, in that order; junction bases with no gene match: 1. This CDR3 is CASSWDRGTEAFF. CDR3 coding DNA: TGTGCCAGCAGCTGGGACAGGGGAACTGAAGCTTTCTTT.

The CDR3: CASSKDRVGQPQHF. In nucleotides, the CDR3 is TGTGCCAGCAGTAAGGACAGGGTAGGCCAGCCCCAGCATTTT. The chain couples TRBV6-1 to TRBJ1-5, with 8 bases identical to TRBD1. The V and J ends lost 5 bases and 7 bases, in that order; junction bases with no gene match: 7. This CDR3 is 14 amino acids long. The V gene's germline CDR1 is MNHNS and CDR2 SASEGT.

The chain couples TRBV27 to TRBJ2-7; no clear D gene. CDR3 length: 11 amino acids. The germline V and J ends were trimmed by 9 bases and 6 bases, with 12 bases remaining between them. Germline-derived CDR1 and CDR2 are MNHEY and SMNVEV (reference sequence). The CDR3 region is CARGSGVEQYF. CDR3 nucleotides: TGTGCCAGAGGGTCAGGCGTCGAGCAGTACTTC.

This clone was counted once. The chain carries TRBV19 and TRBJ2-5; TRBD1 aligns across 9 bases. TRBJ2-7 matches the DNA end more closely, so the J call is doubtful. The CDR3 loop spans 15 amino acids. CDR1 is LNHDA, CDR2 SQIVND, per germline (reference sequence). CDR3 sequence: CASSSSTGGPYEQYF. The CDR3 DNA reads TGTGCCAGTAGTTCCTCGACAGGGGGTCCCTACGAGCAGTACTTC.

The CDR3 region has the DNA TGTGCCAGCAGCTTACGAGGCCTTGGGGAAGAGACCCAGTACTTC. Translation gives CASSLRGLGEETQYF. The genes are TRBV7-9 and TRBJ2-5; no clear D. CDR3 length: 15 residues. Germline CDR1 SEHNR, CDR2 FQNEAQ (reference sequence). With 2 bases removed from V and 3 bases from J, the gap between germline ends came to 13 bases.

The chain uses TRBV27 and TRBJ1-4; 7 bases fit TRBD1. The CDR3 has 19 amino acids. Germline assignment: CDR1 MNHEY and CDR2 SMNVEV (reference sequence). J lost 0 bases, V lost 2 bases, and 12 bases had no gene match. In DNA, the CDR3 is TGTGCCAGCAGTTTACGGCCGGGACAGAACCCTGCAACTAATGAAAAACTGTTTTTT. Its translation: CASSLRPGQNPATNEKLFF.

CDR3 loop: CASSYSFAGSYNEQFF. The CDR3, as DNA: TGTGCCAGCAGTTACTCGTTCGCAGGTTCCTACAATGAGCAGTTCTTC. The J gene is TRBJ2-1, the V gene TRBV6-5; D not certain. V was clipped by 0 bases and J by 1 base, with 10 bases between them. The CDR3 loop spans 16 amino acids. The V gene's germline CDR1 is MNHEY and CDR2 SVGAGI.

The chain links TRBV6-4 to TRBJ1-3, with D possibly being TRBD1 (5 bases). Germline CDR1 reads MRHNA; CDR2 reads SNTAGT. CDR3 length: 14 amino acids. The ends were cut back, 5 bases at V and 3 bases at J, with 11 bases in the middle. The CDR3 region is CASSPDSYGNTIYF. CDR3 DNA sequence: TGTGCCAGCAGTCCCGACAGCTATGGAAACACCATATATTTT.

The chain joins TRBV6-5 to TRBJ2-7; 7 nucleotides line up with TRBD1. The V and J ends lost 7 bases and 3 bases, in that order; junction bases with no gene match: 6. The germline V gene has CDR1 MNHEY and CDR2 SVGAGI. This CDR3 spans 13 amino acids. CDR3 in DNA: TGTGCCAGCACCAAAGGGACAGACTACGAGCAGTACTTC. Translating it yields CASTKGTDYEQYF.

The chain joins TRBV28 to TRBJ2-7, with 8 bases aligning to TRBD1. The CDR3 is 15 residues long. V trimming: 6 bases; J trimming: 0 bases; junction bases outside the gene matches: 7. Germline V gene sequence: CDR1 MDHEN, CDR2 SYDVKM. The CDR3 DNA sequence: TGTGCCAGCAGGAGACAGGGGCCGAACTCCTACGAGCAGTACTTC. This gives the protein CASRRQGPNSYEQYF.

This chain uses TRBV28 with TRBJ2-7, with 10 positions matching TRBD1. CDR1 is MDHEN and CDR2 is SYDVKM in the germline V gene. The CDR3 is 14 residues long. Trimming at V came to 5 bases and at J to 8 bases, leaving 9 bases not matched to a gene. The CDR3 coding sequence is TGTGCCAGCAGTCGAATAGGGACAGGGGCACAGCAGTACTTC. Its translation: CASSRIGTGAQQYF.

This rearrangement joins TRBV10-2 to TRBJ1-4, with 7 bases identical to TRBD1. V trimming: 4 bases; J trimming: 7 bases; junction bases outside the gene matches: 9. Germline CDR1 reads WSHSY; CDR2 reads SAAADI. This CDR3 has 15 residues. CDR3: CASSGGDRAFEKLFF. In nucleotides, the CDR3 is TGCGCCAGCAGTGGAGGAGACAGGGCTTTTGAAAAACTGTTTTTT.

Notes on this clone: At one of its ends the junction is not consistent with the germline gene, which may arise from a read error. The chain combines TRBV10-3 with TRBJ2-1, with 7 positions matching TRBD2. This CDR3 is 16 amino acids long. Germline V CDR1 and CDR2: ENHRY, SYGVKD. The CDR3 loop is CAISESGGGGYNEQFF. CDR3 sequence (DNA): TGTGCCATCAGCGAGTCGGGCGGGGGAGGCTACAATGAGCAGTTCTTC.

V is TRBV28 and J is TRBJ2-7; D may be TRBD2 (7 bases). The CDR3 is 16 amino acids. V lost 6 bases and J lost 5, with 23 bases in between. Germline values: CDR1 MDHEN, CDR2 SYDVKM. Here the CDR3 DNA reads TGTGCCAGCAGACACCATGGGCAGGGGAGGGGCGACGAGCAGTACTTC. It yields the protein CASRHHGQGRGDEQYF.

The rearrangement uses TRBV30 and TRBJ2-6; D not resolved. Germline values: CDR1 GTSNPN, CDR2 SVGIG (reference sequence). Trimming took 1 base from V and 3 from J, leaving 1 base between them. The CDR3 spans 12 residues. The CDR3 DNA follows: TGTGCCTGGAGTGATGGGGCCAACGTCCTGACTTTC. Protein product: CAWSDGANVLTF.